This TCR beta chain was captured by sequencing in a study of CD8 T cell repertoires and HIV-1 epitope variants. Study in general: Epitopes were three Gag families plus Nef HW9 and YT9. The baseline condition was 1M T cells left uncultured.

TCR beta CDR3 was sequenced at survey depth on immunoSEQ. TCRdb's copy holds only in-frame clones and misses some; the assay was immunoSEQ multiplex PCR. The data contain roughly 100,000 clones, roughly 77% of them seen just once; the ten biggest clones take up roughly 26%. Material: uncultured baseline CD8+ T cells from peripheral blood mononuclear cells (PBMCs). The sequence was collected from a male donor with HIV.

The CDR3 DNA follows: TGTGCCAGCAGCCAGGGACTAGCGGGAGGCCTCTCCTACGAGCAGTACTTC. Its translation is CASSQGLAGGLSYEQYF. This chain uses TRBV5-4 with TRBJ2-7; 15 bases map to TRBD2. The CDR3 has 17 amino acids. J gave up 0 bases and V 4 bases, and 5 bases lay outside the gene matches. Germline V gene lookup returns CDR1 SGHNT and CDR2 YYREEE (reference sequence). The full variable domain, in which reference TRBV5-4 and TRBJ2-7 provide the parts outside the CDR3, is ETGVTQSPTHLIKTRGQQVTLRCSSQSGHNTVSWYQQALGQGPQFIFQYYREEENGRGNFPPRFSGLQFPNYSSELNVNALELDDSALYLCASSQGLAGGLSYEQYFGPGTRLTVT.